This TCR beta chain was identified during a study of OX40 agonist ivuxolimab in advanced cancers. Study overall: As their treatment, patients were administered ivuxolimab, an agonistic anti-OX40 (CD134) antibody. Subjects had a mean age of about 57 years, with a range of 23 to 79; just over 80% were male. Under the entry rules, prior anti-PD-1, anti-PD-L1 or anti-CTLA-4 therapy was allowed, and 35% to 40% had some. Study findings and constraints: The study found that CD8+ T cells averaged more expanded clones than CD4+.

Concerning this clone itself: The antigen is unknown.

CDR3 length equals 13 residues. The ends were cut back, 1 base at V and 2 bases at J, with 6 bases in the middle. Germline values: CDR1 SNHLY, CDR2 FYNNEI. Method: immunoSEQ multiplex PCR; TCRdb's copy keeps in-frame clones and lacks some. The repertoire consists of roughly 30,000 clones, with just under 90% occurring once and the leading ten covering 30% to 35%. The receptor was isolated from an adult with an advanced solid tumor such as melanoma, head and neck, liver or kidney cancer. Sequencing used CD4+ or CD8+ T cells sorted from blood, obtained in a trial of the OX40 agonist ivuxolimab. The chain links TRBV2 to TRBJ2-7; D not certain. CDR3 protein: CASSEGIPYEQYF. CDR3 nucleotides: TGTGCCAGCAGTGAAGGAATCCCCTACGAGCAGTACTTC.